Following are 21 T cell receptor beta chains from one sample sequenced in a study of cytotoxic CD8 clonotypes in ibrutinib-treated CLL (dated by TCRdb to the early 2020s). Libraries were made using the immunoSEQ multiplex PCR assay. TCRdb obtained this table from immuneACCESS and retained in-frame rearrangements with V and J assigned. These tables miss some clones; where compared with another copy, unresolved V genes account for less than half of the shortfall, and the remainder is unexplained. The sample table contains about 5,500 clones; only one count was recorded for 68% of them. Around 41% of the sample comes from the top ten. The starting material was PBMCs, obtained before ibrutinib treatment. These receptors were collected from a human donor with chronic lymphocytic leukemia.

CDR3 DNA sequence: TGTGCCAGCAGCCCTGACCCGGGCACAGATACGCAGTATTTT. It is translated as CASSPDPGTDTQYF. V is TRBV6-1 and J is TRBJ2-3; D is unclear. This CDR3 contains 14 residues. Trimming left V 6 bases short and J 1 base short, with 11 bases between. Germline loops: CDR1 MNHNS, CDR2 SASEGT.

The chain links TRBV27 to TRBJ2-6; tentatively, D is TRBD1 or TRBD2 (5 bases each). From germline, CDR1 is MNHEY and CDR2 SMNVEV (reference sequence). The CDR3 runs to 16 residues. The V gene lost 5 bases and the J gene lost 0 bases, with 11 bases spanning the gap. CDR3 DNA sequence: TGTGCCAGCAGTGCGAGGGGAGTCTCTGGGGCCAACGTCCTGACTTTC. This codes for CASSARGVSGANVLTF.

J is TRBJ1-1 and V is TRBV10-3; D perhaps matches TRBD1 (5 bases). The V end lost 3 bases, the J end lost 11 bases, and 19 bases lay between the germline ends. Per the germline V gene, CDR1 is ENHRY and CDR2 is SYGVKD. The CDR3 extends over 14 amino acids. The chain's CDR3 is CAISDLGTPLPAFF. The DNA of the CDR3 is TGTGCCATCAGTGACCTTGGGACTCCTCTACCGGCTTTCTTT.

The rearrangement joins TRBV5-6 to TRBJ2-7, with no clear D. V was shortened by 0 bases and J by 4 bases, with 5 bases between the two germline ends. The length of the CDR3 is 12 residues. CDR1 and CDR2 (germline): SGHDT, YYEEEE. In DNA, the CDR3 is TGTGCCAGCAGCTTGGGAAGGTACGAGCAGTACTTC. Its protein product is CASSLGRYEQYF.

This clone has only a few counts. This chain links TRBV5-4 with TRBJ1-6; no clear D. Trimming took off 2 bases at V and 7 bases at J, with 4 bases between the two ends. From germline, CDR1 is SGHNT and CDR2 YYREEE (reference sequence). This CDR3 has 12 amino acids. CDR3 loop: CASSLGNSPLHF. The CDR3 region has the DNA TGTGCCAGCAGCTTAGGGAATTCACCCCTCCACTTT.

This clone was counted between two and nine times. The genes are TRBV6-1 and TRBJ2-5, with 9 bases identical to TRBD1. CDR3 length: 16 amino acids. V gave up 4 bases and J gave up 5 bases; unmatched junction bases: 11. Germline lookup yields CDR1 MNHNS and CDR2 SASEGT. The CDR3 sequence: CASSAAPGQGTETQYF. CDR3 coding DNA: TGTGCCAGCAGTGCGGCCCCAGGACAGGGGACGGAGACCCAGTACTTC.

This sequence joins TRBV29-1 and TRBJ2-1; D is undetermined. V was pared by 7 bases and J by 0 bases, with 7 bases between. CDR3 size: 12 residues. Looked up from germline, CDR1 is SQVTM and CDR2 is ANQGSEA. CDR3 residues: CSALASYNEQFF. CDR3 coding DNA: TGCAGCGCCCTTGCCTCCTACAATGAGCAGTTCTTC.

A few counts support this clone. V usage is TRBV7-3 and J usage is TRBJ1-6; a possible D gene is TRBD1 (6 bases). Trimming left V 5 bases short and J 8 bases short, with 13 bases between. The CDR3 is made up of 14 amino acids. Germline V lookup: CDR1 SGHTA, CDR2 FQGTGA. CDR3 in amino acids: CASSQGQPHSPLHF. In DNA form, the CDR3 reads TGTGCCAGCAGCCAAGGACAGCCTCATTCACCCCTCCACTTT.

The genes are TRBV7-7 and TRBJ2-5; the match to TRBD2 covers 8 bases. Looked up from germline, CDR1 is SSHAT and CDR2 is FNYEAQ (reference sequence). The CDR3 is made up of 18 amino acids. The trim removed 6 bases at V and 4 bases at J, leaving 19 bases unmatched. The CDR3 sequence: CASSSGGTAGTSPETQYF. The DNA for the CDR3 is TGTGCCAGCAGTTCGGGGGGGACGGCCGGGACGAGTCCAGAGACCCAGTACTTC. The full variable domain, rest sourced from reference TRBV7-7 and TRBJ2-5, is GAGVSQSPRYKVTKRGQDVTLRCDPISSHATLYWYQQALGQGPEFLTYFNYEAQPDKSGLPSDRFSAERPEGSISTLTIQRTEQRDSAMYRCASSSGGTAGTSPETQYFGPGTRLLVL.

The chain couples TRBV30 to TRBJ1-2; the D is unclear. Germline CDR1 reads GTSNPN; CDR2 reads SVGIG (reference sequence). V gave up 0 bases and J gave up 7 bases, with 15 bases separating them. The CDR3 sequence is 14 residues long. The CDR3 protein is CAWSVRDLRGGYTF. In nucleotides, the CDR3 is TGTGCCTGGAGTGTACGGGATTTACGAGGTGGCTACACCTTC.

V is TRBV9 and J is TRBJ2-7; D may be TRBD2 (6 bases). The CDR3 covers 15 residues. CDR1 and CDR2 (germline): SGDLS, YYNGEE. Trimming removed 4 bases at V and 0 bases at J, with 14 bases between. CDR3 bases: TGTGCCAGCAGCTTGGGACTTACGAGCTCCTACGAGCAGTACTTC. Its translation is CASSLGLTSSYEQYF.

The DNA for the CDR3 is TGTGCCAGCAGCTTACAGTACAGTAATTCACCCCTCCACTTT. As protein: CASSLQYSNSPLHF. V usage is TRBV7-6 and J usage is TRBJ1-6; no clear D gene. The CDR3 is made up of 14 amino acids. The V gene lost 2 bases and the J gene lost 6 bases, with 8 bases spanning the gap. Per germline, CDR1 SGHVS and CDR2 FNYEAQ.

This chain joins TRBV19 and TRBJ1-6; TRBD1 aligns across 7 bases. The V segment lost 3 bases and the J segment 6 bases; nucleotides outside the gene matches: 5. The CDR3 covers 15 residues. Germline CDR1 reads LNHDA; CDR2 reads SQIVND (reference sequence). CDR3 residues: CASSIRDSANSPLHF. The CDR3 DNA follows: TGTGCCAGTAGTATTCGGGACAGCGCTAATTCACCCCTCCACTTT.

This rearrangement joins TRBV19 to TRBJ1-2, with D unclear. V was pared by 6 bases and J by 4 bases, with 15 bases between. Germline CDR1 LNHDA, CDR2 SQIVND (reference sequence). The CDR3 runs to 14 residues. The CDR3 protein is CASRGASFIYGYTF. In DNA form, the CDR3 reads TGTGCCAGTAGGGGCGCCTCATTCATCTATGGCTACACCTTC. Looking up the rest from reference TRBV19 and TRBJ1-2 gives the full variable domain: DGGITQSPKYLFRKEGQNVTLSCEQNLNHDAMYWYRQDPGQGLRLIYYSQIVNDFQKGDIAEGYSVSREKKESFPLTVTSAQKNPTAFYLCASRGASFIYGYTFGSGTRLTVV.

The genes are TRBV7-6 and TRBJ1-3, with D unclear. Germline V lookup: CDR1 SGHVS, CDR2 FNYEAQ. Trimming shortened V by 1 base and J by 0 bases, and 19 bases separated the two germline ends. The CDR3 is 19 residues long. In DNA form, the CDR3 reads TGTGCCAGCAGCTTAGAAGGCGCTCAGATCCACAGCTCTGGAAACACCATATATTTT. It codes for CASSLEGAQIHSSGNTIYF.

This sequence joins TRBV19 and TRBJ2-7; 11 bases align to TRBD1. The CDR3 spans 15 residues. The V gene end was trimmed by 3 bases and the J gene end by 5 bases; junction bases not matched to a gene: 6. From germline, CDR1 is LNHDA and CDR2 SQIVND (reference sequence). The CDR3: CASSILGQGDHEQYF. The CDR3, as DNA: TGTGCCAGTAGTATCCTGGGACAGGGGGACCACGAGCAGTACTTC.

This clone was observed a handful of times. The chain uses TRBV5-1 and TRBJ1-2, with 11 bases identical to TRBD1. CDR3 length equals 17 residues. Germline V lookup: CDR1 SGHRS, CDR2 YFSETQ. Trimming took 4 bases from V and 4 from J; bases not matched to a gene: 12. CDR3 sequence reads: CASSLGQGAFPFYGYTF. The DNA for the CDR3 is TGCGCCAGCAGCCTAGGACAGGGGGCGTTTCCGTTCTATGGCTACACCTTC.

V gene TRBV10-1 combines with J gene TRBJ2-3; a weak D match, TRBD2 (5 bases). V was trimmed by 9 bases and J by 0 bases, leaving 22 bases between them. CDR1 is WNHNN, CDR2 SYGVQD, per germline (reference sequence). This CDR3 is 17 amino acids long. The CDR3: CARSPCKCRGSTDTQYF. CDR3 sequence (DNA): TGCGCCAGATCCCCCTGCAAATGCAGAGGGAGCACAGATACGCAGTATTTT.

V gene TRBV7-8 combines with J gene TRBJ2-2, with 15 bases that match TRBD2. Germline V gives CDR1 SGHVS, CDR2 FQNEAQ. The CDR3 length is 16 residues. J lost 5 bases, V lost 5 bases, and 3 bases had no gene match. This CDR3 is CASSGGLAGGTGELFF. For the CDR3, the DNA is TGTGCCAGCAGCGGAGGACTAGCGGGGGGGACCGGGGAGCTGTTTTTT.

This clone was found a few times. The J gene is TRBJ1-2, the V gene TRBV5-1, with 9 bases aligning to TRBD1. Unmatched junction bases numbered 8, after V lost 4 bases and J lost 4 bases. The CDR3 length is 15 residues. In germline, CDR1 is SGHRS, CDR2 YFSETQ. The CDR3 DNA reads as TGCGCCAGCAGCCCGGACAGGGGAGGGATCTATGGCTACACCTTC. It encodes CASSPDRGGIYGYTF.

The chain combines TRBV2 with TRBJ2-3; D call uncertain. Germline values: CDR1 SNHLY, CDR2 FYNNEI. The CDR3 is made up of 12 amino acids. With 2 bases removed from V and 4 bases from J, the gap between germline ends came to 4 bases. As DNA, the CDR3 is TGTGCCAGCAGTGAACTGTCAGATACGCAGTATTTT. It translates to CASSELSDTQYF.